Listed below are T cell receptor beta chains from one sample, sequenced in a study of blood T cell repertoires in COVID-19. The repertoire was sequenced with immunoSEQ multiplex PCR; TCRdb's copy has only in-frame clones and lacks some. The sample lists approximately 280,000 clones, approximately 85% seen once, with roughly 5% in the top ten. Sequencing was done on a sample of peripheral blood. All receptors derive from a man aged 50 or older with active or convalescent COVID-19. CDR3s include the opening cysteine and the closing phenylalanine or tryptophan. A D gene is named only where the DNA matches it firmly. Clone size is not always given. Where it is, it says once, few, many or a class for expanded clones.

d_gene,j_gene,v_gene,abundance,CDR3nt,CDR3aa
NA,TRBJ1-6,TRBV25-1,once,TGTGCCAGCAGTGAAGGGGGGATCTCACCCCTCCACTTT,CASSEGGISPLHF
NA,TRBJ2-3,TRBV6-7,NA,TGTGCCAGCAGTTACTCGAAAAGCCCAGATACGCAGTATTTT,CASSYSKSPDTQYF
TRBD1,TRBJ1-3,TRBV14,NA,TGTGCCAGCAGCCAACTACCGGGACAGGGACCTGCGGGAAACACCATATATTTT,CASSQLPGQGPAGNTIYF
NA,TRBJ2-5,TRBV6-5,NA,TGTGCCAGCAGTCCATCGAGTGGCCAAGAGACCCAGTACTTC,CASSPSSGQETQYF
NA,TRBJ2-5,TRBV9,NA,TGTGCCAGCAGCGTAGAAGCTAGCAGGGGCACCCAAGAGACCCAGTACTTC,CASSVEASRGTQETQYF
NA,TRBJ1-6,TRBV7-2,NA,TGTGCCAGCAGCTCACATGGGGGGGGGAATTCACCCCTCCACTTT,CASSSHGGGNSPLHF
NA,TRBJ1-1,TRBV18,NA,TGTGCCAGCTCACCTGCACAGAACACTGAAGCTTTCTTT,CASSPAQNTEAFF
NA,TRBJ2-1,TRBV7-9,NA,TGTGCCAGCAGCTTCTTCCCCCGGGACATCTCCTACAATGAGCAGTTCTTC,CASSFFPRDISYNEQFF
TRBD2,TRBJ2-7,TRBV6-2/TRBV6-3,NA,TGTGCCAGCAGTTCGATGGGACTAGCGGGGTCGATCTCCTACGAGCAGTACTTC,CASSSMGLAGSISYEQYF
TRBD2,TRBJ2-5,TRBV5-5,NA,TGTGCCAGCAGCTCCGACGGGGCGGGAGCCGGGACCCAGTACTTC,CASSSDGAGAGTQYF
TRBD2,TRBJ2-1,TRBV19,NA,TGTGCCAGTAGTACCGGGAATCCGGGACTATCTTCCAATGAGCAGTTCTTC,CASSTGNPGLSSNEQFF
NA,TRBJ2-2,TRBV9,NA,TGTGCCAGCAGCGTAGGAGTATCAGGGGGGACCGGGGAGCTGTTTTTT,CASSVGVSGGTGELFF
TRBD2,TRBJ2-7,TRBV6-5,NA,TGTGCCAGCACCGCTAGCGGGAGCTCCTACGAGCAGTACTTC,CASTASGSSYEQYF
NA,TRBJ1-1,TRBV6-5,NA,TGTGCCAGCAGGGGTACAGGGCCGCCGACTGAAGCTTTCTTT,CASRGTGPPTEAFF
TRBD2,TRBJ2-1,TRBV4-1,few,TGCGCCAGCAGCCCGCAGGTAACTAGCGGGAGACTGTATGAGCAGTTCTTC,CASSPQVTSGRLYEQFF
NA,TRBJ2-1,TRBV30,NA,TGTGCCTGGAGTGTAATGAGTGAGCAGTTCTTC,CAWSVMSEQFF
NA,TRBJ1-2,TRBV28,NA,TGTGCCAGCAGCGACGGGGACACCGCTAACTATGGCTACACCTTC,CASSDGDTANYGYTF
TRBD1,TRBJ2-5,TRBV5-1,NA,TGCGCCAGCAGCCCCGGGACAGGGATACAAGAGACCCAGTACTTC,CASSPGTGIQETQYF
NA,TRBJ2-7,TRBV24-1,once,TGTGCCACCAGTGAGGCGGGCCTGGAGGCGCAGTACTTC,CATSEAGLEAQYF
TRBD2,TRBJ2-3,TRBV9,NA,TGTGCCAGCAGCGTAGATGCGGGAGGCGGCACAGATACGCAGTATTTT,CASSVDAGGGTDTQYF
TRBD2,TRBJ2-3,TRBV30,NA,TGTGCCTGGAGTAAGCGGGAGGGGAGAGATACGCAGTATTTT,CAWSKREGRDTQYF
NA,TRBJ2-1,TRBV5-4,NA,TGTGCCAGCAGCTGGAACACAGGGCCGGATGAGCAGTTCTTC,CASSWNTGPDEQFF
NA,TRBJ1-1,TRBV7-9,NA,TGTGCCAGCAGCCGGACATATATGAACACTGAAGCTTTCTTT,CASSRTYMNTEAFF
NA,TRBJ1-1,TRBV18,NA,TGTGCCAGCTCTCCTACATTGACTGAGAACACTGAAGCTTTCTTT,CASSPTLTENTEAFF
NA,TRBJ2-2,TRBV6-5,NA,TGTGCCAGCAGTTCCACAGGGACCGGGGAGCTGTTTTTT,CASSSTGTGELFF
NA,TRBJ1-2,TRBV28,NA,TGTGCCAGCAGTTTAAAGCTAAACAACTATGGCTACACCTTC,CASSLKLNNYGYTF
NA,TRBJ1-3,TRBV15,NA,TGTGCCACCAGCAGAGGCAGGGGAACTGGAAACACCATATATTTT,CATSRGRGTGNTIYF
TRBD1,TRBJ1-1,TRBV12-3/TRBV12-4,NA,TGTGCCAGCAGCTGGACAGGGTCGACTGAAGCTTTCTTT,CASSWTGSTEAFF
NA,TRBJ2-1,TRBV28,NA,TGTGCCAGCAGTTCTAACAGGGTAGGGGGTCGGTATGAGCAGTTCTTC,CASSSNRVGGRYEQFF
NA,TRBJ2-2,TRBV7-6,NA,TGTGCCAGCAGCCCCCAGGGGGGCACCGGGGAGCTGTTTTTT,CASSPQGGTGELFF
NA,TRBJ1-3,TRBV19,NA,TGTGCCAGTAGCCAGGGTTCCGGAAACACCATATATTTT,CASSQGSGNTIYF
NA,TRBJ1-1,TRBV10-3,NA,TGTGCCACCGGCCTTCGGGGAGGAGACACTGAAGCTTTCTTT,CATGLRGGDTEAFF
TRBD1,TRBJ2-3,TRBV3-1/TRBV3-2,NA,TGTGCCAGCAGCCAGGGACAGTTCACAGATACGCAGTATTTT,CASSQGQFTDTQYF
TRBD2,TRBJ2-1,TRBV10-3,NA,TGTGCCATCAAGGCGGACGGGGGGACGCTCAATGAGCAGTTCTTC,CAIKADGGTLNEQFF
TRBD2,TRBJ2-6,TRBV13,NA,TGTGCCAGCAGCTTAAGGAGCGGGAGGCCTGGGGCCAACGTCCTGACTTTC,CASSLRSGRPGANVLTF
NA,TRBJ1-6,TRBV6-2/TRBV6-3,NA,TGTGCCAGCAGTTACGACCCAGGTGGTAATTCACCCCTCCACTTT,CASSYDPGGNSPLHF
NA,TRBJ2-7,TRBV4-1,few,TGCGCCAGCAGCCATGGACTGACCTACGAGCAGTACTTC,CASSHGLTYEQYF
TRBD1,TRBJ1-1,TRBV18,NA,TGTGCCAGCTCACTAATCAGGGGGGACACTGAAGCTTTCTTT,CASSLIRGDTEAFF
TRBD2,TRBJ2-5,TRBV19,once,TGTGCCAGTAGTTCCGGGGGGGCCTACCGAGAGACCCAGTACTTC,CASSSGGAYRETQYF
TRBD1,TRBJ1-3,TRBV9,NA,TGTGCCAGCAGCGTAGAACCAACAGGGGGGAGGAACACCATATATTTT,CASSVEPTGGRNTIYF